A single sample gave rise to the 10 T cell receptor beta chains below, sequenced in a study of T cell responses to AZD1222 COVID-19 vaccine. Sequenced by immunoSEQ multiplex PCR; TCRdb stores in-frame clones only, minus some. This table holds about 98,000 clones, around 88% found once. The material sequenced was peripheral blood, taken on day 0 of MenACWY control vaccination. All receptors derive from an adult in good health.

The V call is TRBV5-6, the J call TRBJ2-7, with 8 bases fitting TRBD1. Germline V gene lookup returns CDR1 SGHDT and CDR2 YYEEEE. The V gene end was trimmed by 0 bases and the J gene end by 5 bases; junction bases not matched to a gene: 4. The CDR3 consists of 14 residues. The CDR3 protein is CASSLGQGANEQYF. DNA for the CDR3: TGTGCCAGCAGCTTGGGTCAGGGGGCGAACGAGCAGTACTTC.

V and J are TRBV30 and TRBJ2-4; D perhaps matches TRBD2 (6 bases). This CDR3 contains 13 residues. V gave up 0 bases and J gave up 7 bases, with 10 bases separating them. Germline CDR1 reads GTSNPN; CDR2 reads SVGIG (reference sequence). CDR3 DNA: TGTGCCTGGAGTGTAAACGGGGGTAACATTCAGTACTTC. Protein sequence: CAWSVNGGNIQYF.

This sequence joins TRBV5-6 and TRBJ1-4; no clear D. CDR1 SGHDT and CDR2 YYEEEE come from the germline V gene. The CDR3 runs 14 residues. V dropped 2 bases and J dropped 9 bases, with 14 bases sitting between them. The CDR3 region is CASSLTAGVKKLFF. The CDR3 DNA reads as TGTGCCAGCAGCTTAACAGCGGGAGTAAAAAAACTGTTTTTT.

Only a few counts were recorded for this clone. The chain employs TRBV11-2 and TRBJ1-6; the match to TRBD1 covers 7 bases. Germline values: CDR1 SGHAT, CDR2 FQNNGV. V shed 5 bases, J shed 4 bases, and the junction held 5 bases outside the gene matches. The CDR3 is 15 amino acids. In DNA, the CDR3 is TGTGCCAGCAGCGCAGGGACAGTTTATAATTCACCCCTCCACTTT. It specifies CASSAGTVYNSPLHF.

This clone was detected only a few times. This sequence joins TRBV29-1 and TRBJ1-1, with TRBD1 matching over 10 bases. This CDR3 has 15 residues. V shed 7 bases and J 4 bases; nucleotides not matched to a gene: 12. Per the germline V gene, CDR1 is SQVTM and CDR2 is ANQGSEA. CDR3 residues: CSARDRGWRGTEAFF. The CDR3 nucleotides are TGCAGCGCCCGGGACAGGGGATGGCGAGGCACTGAAGCTTTCTTT.

V usage is TRBV7-9 and J usage is TRBJ2-5; D is uncertain. CDR3 length: 14 amino acids. Germline V CDR1 and CDR2: SEHNR, FQNEAQ (reference sequence). V dropped 5 bases and J dropped 5 bases, with 15 bases sitting between them. CDR3: CASSHRAPRETQYF. The DNA of the CDR3 is TGTGCCAGCAGCCACCGGGCCCCCCGGGAGACCCAGTACTTC.

J is TRBJ1-1 and V is TRBV13; D is ambiguous. Germline CDR1 is PRHDT and CDR2 is FYEKMQ (reference sequence). The CDR3 runs to 15 residues. V gave up 2 bases and J gave up 4 bases, with 14 bases separating them. The CDR3 DNA follows: TGTGCCAGCAGCTTAAGGAACAAGGGAGGCACTGAAGCTTTCTTT. It specifies CASSLRNKGGTEAFF.

This sequence joins TRBV6-5 and TRBJ2-7, with D possibly TRBD2 on 7 matching bases. The germline V gene has CDR1 MNHEY and CDR2 SVGAGI. Trimming took off 10 bases at V and 5 bases at J, with 18 bases between the two ends. The CDR3 is 13 amino acids. CDR3 sequence (DNA): TGTGCCACCTCCGGCGGGGGCAGACACGAGCAGTACTTC. It specifies CATSGGGRHEQYF.

The chain has TRBV3-1 (or the pseudogene TRBV3-2) and TRBJ1-1; unclear D gene. Germline CDR1 LGHDT, CDR2 YNNKEL (reference sequence). The CDR3 length is 14 residues. With 6 bases removed from V and 1 base from J, the gap between germline ends came to 12 bases. For the CDR3, the DNA is TGTGCCAGCAGTTCGGGAGCCTGGAACACTGAAGCTTTCTTT. It encodes CASSSGAWNTEAFF.

The chain's CDR3 is CASSTKGTYEQYF. In DNA form, the CDR3 reads TGTGCCAGCAGCACCAAGGGGACCTACGAGCAGTACTTC. The chain uses TRBV7-2 and TRBJ2-7, with a weak D call TRBD1 (5 bases). The CDR3 has 13 residues. The germline V and J ends were trimmed by 5 bases and 2 bases, with 10 bases remaining between them. Germline-derived CDR1 and CDR2 are SGHTA and FQGNSA.